This T cell receptor beta chain is from a study of T cells in Graves' hyperthyroidism and ophthalmopathy (dated by TCRdb to the late 2010s). Context from the whole study: Peripheral blood samples were taken at initial diagnosis, before any treatment was given. Once sampling was done, hyperthyroidism patients were given methimazole at a starting dose of 30 mg daily, whereas ophthalmopathy patients were given high-dose intravenous methylprednisolone. In over five Graves' hyperthyroidism patients, the study also compared T-cell repertoires from thyroid tissue with T-cell repertoires from blood. To identify TCR V-J signatures that set the groups apart, the researchers used a discovery cohort of 90 to 100 patients, made up of around 42 with Graves' ophthalmopathy and 55 to 65 with stable Graves' hyperthyroidism. An independent validation cohort of around 19 hyperthyroidism patients and 17 patients who later progressed to ophthalmopathy tested prospective prediction of ophthalmopathy. According to the paper, TCR Vbeta CDR3 sequencing was carried out on 135 peripheral blood samples, which came from under 50 ophthalmopathy, around 74 hyperthyroidism and approximately 17 progressor patients. For training and testing, the roughly 93 patients in the discovery cohort were randomly divided in a 7:3 ratio.

The study at large found these results: Sample size was not statistically predetermined, and blinding of investigators to group allocation was not performed. Blood samples also contained most of the expanded thyroid clonotypes (frequency above 0.001), which suggests that blood repertoires may reflect thyroid immune responses. During validation, the model predicted progression to ophthalmopathy a median of roughly 7.1 months ahead of onset, with roughly 65% sensitivity and 72% to 80% specificity. Ophthalmopathy was separated from stable hyperthyroidism by a 13 V-J signature model, with 87.88% sensitivity and around 81% specificity obtained in cross-validation and 80%/75% obtained in testing.

Concerning this clonotype itself: No antigen is known for it. No base quality values were provided; no much bigger clone lies one nucleotide off.

The germline V gene encodes CDR1 MNHEY and CDR2 SMNVEV (reference sequence). CDR3 length: 16 amino acids, cysteine to phenylalanine. CDR3 DNA only is kept here, 48 bases in frame from base 1. Unmatched junction bases come to 7, with V trimmed by 5 bases and J by 0 bases. Amplification of TCR beta CDR3 regions was carried out from RNA transcripts. A first-round RT-PCR of the TCR CDR3 used the HTBI primer set with the Qiagen OneStep RT-PCR kit. A second multiplex PCR round built the libraries, followed by size selection and purification. The libraries were sequenced on an Illumina HiSeq2000 using paired-end 100 bp reads. Under the source paper's analysis protocol: SOAPnuke was used to process the raw data, removing reads that contained adapters or uncalled bases, had a mean Phred below 15, or lacked an exact match to the constant primer or identifier. High-quality paired reads were merged with COPE v1.2.5, and unique nucleotide sequences were defined as clonotypes. Clonotypes were aligned to IMGT TRBV, TRBD and TRBJ reference segments using MiTCR v1.1. The analysis included only V-J combinations with a frequency above 0.0001, which together covered 99% to 99.2% of the repertoires. The TCS score was defined as F50 (clonal expansion) divided by E x V (chaos), with BLOSUM62-based TCRdist calculated between CDR3 peptides within each V-J. Welch's t-statistics and random forest reduced fewer than 600 V-J features to 10 to 15, which were used in a naive Bayes classifier (R e1071). Using fastp trimming at Q25 and MiXCR clonotype assembly, TCRdb reanalyzed the public sequencing data and kept in-frame beta chains. Duplicate CDR3 protein sequences are folded into a single record with the most common DNA and genes. The V and J calls, along with clone size, are taken from TCRdb and not from the paper's own processing. This sample comprises 400,000 to 500,000 distinct CDR3 sequences, about 15% of them detected only once. Less than 20% of the sample rests with the top ten.

A patient counted as having stable Graves' hyperthyroidism if no progression to ophthalmopathy occurred over 18 months of follow-up. Hyperthyroidism patients were aged 18 to 65 years and newly diagnosed, with disease duration of less than 2 months. Patients with uncontrolled infections, other autoimmune diseases, pregnancy or lactation were excluded. Diagnoses were based on clinical symptoms, serum thyroxine and TRAb, thyroid ultrasound and orbital computed tomography. Ficoll-Paque density gradient centrifugation was used to isolate PBMCs from about 9.4 ml of fresh peripheral blood. Total RNA was extracted with Trizol reagent, and quality was checked on an Agilent 2100 Bioanalyzer.

This sequence was found in a woman between 18 and 30 years old with Graves' hyperthyroidism. The sample comprised blood. The rearrangement combines TRBV27 with TRBJ2-5; TRBD1 agrees with 9 junctional bases. The CDR3 protein sequence reads: CASSNMDRGYQETQYF. The DNA is as follows: TGTGCCAGCAGTAACATGGACAGGGGATACCAAGAGACCCAGTACTTC.